One sample yielded the 11 T cell receptor beta chains listed below, sequenced in a study of cytomegalovirus exposure and HLA in healthy donors. The PCR contained 60 Vbeta and 13 Jbeta primers. TCRdb keeps only in-frame clones here, not all; method: immunoSEQ multiplex PCR. In the table there are roughly 190,000 clones, around 75% of which are singletons. The sample comprised PBMCs. Source of these receptors: a woman aged 25 to 39 in good health and CMV-seronegative.

The chain uses TRBV7-2 and TRBJ2-7, with TRBD2 identical over 7 bases. CDR1 is SGHTA, CDR2 FQGNSA, per germline. CDR3 size: 14 residues. J gave up 4 bases and V 2 bases, and 5 bases lay outside the gene matches. CDR3 amino acids: CASSLRAGLYEQYF. DNA of the CDR3: TGTGCCAGCAGCTTAAGAGCGGGATTATACGAGCAGTACTTC.

This rearrangement joins TRBV27 to TRBJ1-1; D is possibly TRBD1 (5 bases). This CDR3 contains 16 residues. Trimming took 1 base from V and 0 from J, leaving 12 bases between them. The germline gives CDR1 MNHEY, CDR2 SMNVEV (reference sequence). The CDR3 nucleotides read TGTGCCAGCAGTTTATTCGGGGGAGCCGTGAACACTGAAGCTTTCTTT. As protein: CASSLFGGAVNTEAFF.

V is TRBV12-5 and J is TRBJ2-7; a possible D gene is TRBD2 (6 bases). CDR3 size: 17 residues. The V and J ends lost 0 bases and 2 bases respectively, with 17 bases between them. Germline V gene lookup returns CDR1 LGHNT and CDR2 FRNRAP. CDR3: CASGLVQGWGVAYEQYF. As DNA, the CDR3 is TGTGCTAGTGGTTTGGTACAAGGATGGGGGGTGGCCTACGAGCAGTACTTC.

The V gene is TRBV4-1, the J gene TRBJ1-6, with D uncertain. Germline loops: CDR1 MGHRA, CDR2 YSYEKL. The V end was cut by 1 base, the J end by 6 bases, with 7 bases between. There are 14 residues in the CDR3. The DNA for the CDR3 is TGCGCCAGCAGCCAAGTGGGCCTTAATTCACCCCTCCACTTT. Translating it yields CASSQVGLNSPLHF.

This clone has only a few counts. This chain connects TRBV6-1 to TRBJ2-5, with D uncertain. Germline V gives CDR1 MNHNS, CDR2 SASEGT. The V gene lost 6 bases and the J gene lost 7 bases, with 18 bases spanning the gap. The CDR3 spans 14 residues. CDR3: CASRSNLVEVTQYF. CDR3 sequence (DNA): TGTGCCAGCAGGTCTAACTTGGTCGAGGTGACCCAGTACTTC.

The chain recombines TRBV13 with TRBJ2-7; 11 bases align to TRBD1. Trimming at V came to 0 bases and at J to 7 bases, leaving 5 bases not matched to a gene. The length of the CDR3 is 15 residues. Germline V gives CDR1 PRHDT, CDR2 FYEKMQ (reference sequence). The CDR3 bases are TGTGCCAGCAGCTTAGGTGGACAGGGGGCTGGAGAGCAGTACTTC. It translates to CASSLGGQGAGEQYF. The full variable domain, with the rest looked up from reference TRBV13 and TRBJ2-7, is AAGVIQSPRHLIKEKRETATLKCYPIPRHDTVYWYQQGPGQDPQFLISFYEKMQSDKGSIPDRFSAQQFSDYHSELNMSSLELGDSALYFCASSLGGQGAGEQYFGPGTRLTVT.

The chain combines TRBV5-4 with TRBJ2-1; D possibly corresponds to TRBD1 (5 bases). This CDR3 has 15 amino acids. The V gene lost 2 bases and the J gene lost 8 bases, with 17 bases spanning the gap. Germline CDR1 and CDR2: SGHNT and YYREEE (reference sequence). CDR3 sequence (DNA): TGTGCCAGCAGCTTAAAGGGGCCGGTAGAGCATGAGCAGTTCTTC. Translated: CASSLKGPVEHEQFF.

The chain combines TRBV27 with TRBJ1-2, with 7 bases matching TRBD1. The junction had 14 bases not matched to a gene; V was cut back by 1 base and J by 6 bases. Germline V gene lookup returns CDR1 MNHEY and CDR2 SMNVEV (reference sequence). The CDR3 sequence is 17 residues long. The CDR3 DNA reads as TGTGCCAGCAGTTTATACCCCCTATCACAGGGGATGGATGGCTACACCTTC. Amino acids: CASSLYPLSQGMDGYTF.

The chain carries TRBV6-5 and TRBJ2-7, with 9 bases fitting TRBD1. Germline lookup yields CDR1 MNHEY and CDR2 SVGAGI. V was pared by 2 bases and J by 4 bases, with 6 bases of the junction left unmatched. The CDR3 has 15 residues. The CDR3 sequence: CASSYAGTGRYEQYF. CDR3 nucleotides: TGTGCCAGCAGTTACGCCGGGACAGGGAGATACGAGCAGTACTTC.

This clone was counted a few times. The chain has TRBV19 and TRBJ1-3; D unclear. The CDR3 spans 15 residues. Germline-derived CDR1 and CDR2 are LNHDA and SQIVND (reference sequence). Trimming shortened V by 0 bases and J by 1 base, and 7 bases separated the two germline ends. DNA of the CDR3: TGTGCCAGTAGTATAGACCGTATATCTGGAAACACCATATATTTT. Translated: CASSIDRISGNTIYF.

CDR3 sequence reads: CASSLLGRGGEQFF. The CDR3 DNA sequence: TGTGCCAGCAGCTTATTGGGGCGGGGGGGTGAGCAGTTCTTC. The rearrangement uses TRBV11-3 and TRBJ2-1, with 9 nucleotides matching TRBD2. The CDR3 covers 14 residues. The germline V gene has CDR1 SGHNT and CDR2 YENEEA. J lost 9 bases, V lost 2 bases, and 5 bases had no gene match.